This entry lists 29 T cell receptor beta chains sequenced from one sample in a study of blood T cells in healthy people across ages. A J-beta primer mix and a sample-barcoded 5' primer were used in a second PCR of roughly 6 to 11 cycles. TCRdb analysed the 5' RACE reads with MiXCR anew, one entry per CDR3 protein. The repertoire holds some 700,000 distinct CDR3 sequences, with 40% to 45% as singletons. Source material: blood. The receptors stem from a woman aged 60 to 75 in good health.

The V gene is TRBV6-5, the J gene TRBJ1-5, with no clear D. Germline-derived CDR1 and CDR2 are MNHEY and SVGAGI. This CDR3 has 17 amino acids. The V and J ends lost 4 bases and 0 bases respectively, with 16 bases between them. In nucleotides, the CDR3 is TGTGCCAGCAGTTCTTCCCCGCAGCTTTATAGCAATCAGCCCCAGCATTTT. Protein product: CASSSSPQLYSNQPQHF.

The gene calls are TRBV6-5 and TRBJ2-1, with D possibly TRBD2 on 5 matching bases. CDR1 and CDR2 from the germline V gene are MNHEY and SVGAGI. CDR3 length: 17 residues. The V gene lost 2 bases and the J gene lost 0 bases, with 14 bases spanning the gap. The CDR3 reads CASSYGVRRSSYNEQFF. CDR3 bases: TGTGCCAGCAGTTACGGTGTGAGGAGGAGCTCCTACAATGAGCAGTTCTTC.

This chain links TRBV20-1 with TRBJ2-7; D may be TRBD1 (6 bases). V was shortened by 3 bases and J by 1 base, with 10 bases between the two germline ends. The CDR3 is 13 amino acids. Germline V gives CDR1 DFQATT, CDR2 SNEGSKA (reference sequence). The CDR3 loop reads CSASGDNSYEQYF. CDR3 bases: TGCAGTGCTAGCGGGGACAATTCCTACGAGCAGTACTTC.

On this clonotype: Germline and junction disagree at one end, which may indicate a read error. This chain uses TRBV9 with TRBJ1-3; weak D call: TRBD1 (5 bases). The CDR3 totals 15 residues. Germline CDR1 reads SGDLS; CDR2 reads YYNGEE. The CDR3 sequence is CASSVNGASGNTIYF. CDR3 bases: TGTGCCAGTAGCGTAAACGGGGCCTCTGGAAACACCATATATTTT.

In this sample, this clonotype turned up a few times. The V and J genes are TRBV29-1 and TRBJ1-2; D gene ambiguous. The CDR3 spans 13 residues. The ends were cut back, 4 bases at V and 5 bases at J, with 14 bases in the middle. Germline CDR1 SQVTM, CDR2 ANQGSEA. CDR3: CSVGGVSDYGYTF. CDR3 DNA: TGCAGCGTTGGGGGTGTGAGCGATTATGGCTACACCTTC.

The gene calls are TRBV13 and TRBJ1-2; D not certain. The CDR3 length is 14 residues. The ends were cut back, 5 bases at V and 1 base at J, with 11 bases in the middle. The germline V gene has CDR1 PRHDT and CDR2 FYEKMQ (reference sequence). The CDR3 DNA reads TGTGCCAGCAGCAGGCCGAGCATTAACTATGGCTACACCTTC. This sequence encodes CASSRPSINYGYTF.

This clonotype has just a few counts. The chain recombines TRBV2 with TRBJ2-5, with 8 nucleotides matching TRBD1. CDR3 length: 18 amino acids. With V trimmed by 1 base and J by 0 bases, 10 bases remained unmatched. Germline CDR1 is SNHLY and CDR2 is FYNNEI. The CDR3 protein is CASSEGTGWEQYQETQYF. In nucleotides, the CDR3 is TGTGCCAGCAGTGAAGGGACAGGGTGGGAGCAGTACCAAGAGACCCAGTACTTC.

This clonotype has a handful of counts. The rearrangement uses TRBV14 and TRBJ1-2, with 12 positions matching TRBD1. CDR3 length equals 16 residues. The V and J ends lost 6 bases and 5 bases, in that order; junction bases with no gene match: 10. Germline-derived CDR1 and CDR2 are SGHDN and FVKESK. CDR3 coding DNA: TGTGCCAGCAGTCCAAGGAAGGGACAGGGGGCGTATGGCTACACCTTC. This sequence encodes CASSPRKGQGAYGYTF.

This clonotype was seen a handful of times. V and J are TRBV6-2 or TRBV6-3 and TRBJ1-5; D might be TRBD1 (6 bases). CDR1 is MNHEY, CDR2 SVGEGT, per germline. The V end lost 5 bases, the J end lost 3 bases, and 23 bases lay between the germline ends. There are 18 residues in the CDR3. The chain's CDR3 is CASSPSLWGPFSNQPQHF. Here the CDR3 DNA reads TGTGCCAGCAGTCCCTCTTTATGGGGGCCCTTCTCCAATCAGCCCCAGCATTTT.

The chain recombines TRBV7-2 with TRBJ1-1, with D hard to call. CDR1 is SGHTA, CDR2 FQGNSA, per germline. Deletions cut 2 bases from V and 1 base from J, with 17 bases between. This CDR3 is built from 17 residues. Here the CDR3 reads CASSLTPIQRTNTEAFF. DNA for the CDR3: TGTGCCAGCAGCTTAACGCCAATTCAGCGGACGAACACTGAAGCTTTCTTT. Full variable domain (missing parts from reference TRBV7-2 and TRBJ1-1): GAGVSQSPSNKVTEKGKDVELRCDPISGHTALYWYRQSLGQGLEFLIYFQGNSAPDKSGLPSDRFSAERTGGSVSTLTIQRTQQEDSAVYLCASSLTPIQRTNTEAFFGQGTRLTVV.

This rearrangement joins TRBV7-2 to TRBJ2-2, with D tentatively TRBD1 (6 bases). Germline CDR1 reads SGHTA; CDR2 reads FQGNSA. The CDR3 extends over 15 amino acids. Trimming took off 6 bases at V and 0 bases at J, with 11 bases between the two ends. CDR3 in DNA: TGTGCCAGCAGATCGGGACACCCGAACACCGGGGAGCTGTTTTTT. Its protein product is CASRSGHPNTGELFF.

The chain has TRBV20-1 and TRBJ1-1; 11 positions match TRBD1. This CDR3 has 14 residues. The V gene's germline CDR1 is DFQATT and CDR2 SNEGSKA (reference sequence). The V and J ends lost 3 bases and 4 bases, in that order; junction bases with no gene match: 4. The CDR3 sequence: CSARLGQGGTEAFF. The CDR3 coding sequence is TGCAGTGCTAGGCTGGGACAGGGGGGCACTGAAGCTTTCTTT.

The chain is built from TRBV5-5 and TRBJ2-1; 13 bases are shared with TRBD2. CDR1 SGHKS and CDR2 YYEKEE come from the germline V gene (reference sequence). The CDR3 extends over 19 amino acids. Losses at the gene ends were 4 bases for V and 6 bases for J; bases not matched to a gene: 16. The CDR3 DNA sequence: TGTGCCAGCAGCGAATCCGGGACTAGCGGGATCGCCTGGCTCAATGAGCAGTTCTTC. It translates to CASSESGTSGIAWLNEQFF.

Written as DNA, the CDR3 is TGTGCCAGCAGCGTAAGCATTTTGACGGAATACGAGCAGTACTTC. As protein: CASSVSILTEYEQYF. This chain uses TRBV9 with TRBJ2-7, with unresolved D. V shed 1 base and J shed 4 bases, with 15 bases lying between them. CDR1 and CDR2 from the germline V gene are SGDLS and YYNGEE. The CDR3 loop spans 15 amino acids.

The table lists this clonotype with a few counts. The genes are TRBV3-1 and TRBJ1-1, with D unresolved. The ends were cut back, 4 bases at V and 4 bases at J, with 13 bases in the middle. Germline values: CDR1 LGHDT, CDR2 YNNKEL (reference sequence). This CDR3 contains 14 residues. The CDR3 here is CASSPEDRFTEAFF. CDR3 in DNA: TGTGCCAGCAGCCCCGAAGACCGGTTCACTGAAGCTTTCTTT.

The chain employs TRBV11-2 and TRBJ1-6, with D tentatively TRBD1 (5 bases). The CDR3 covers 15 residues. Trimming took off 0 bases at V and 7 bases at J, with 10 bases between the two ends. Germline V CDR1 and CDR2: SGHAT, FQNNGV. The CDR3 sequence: CASSLDGTVNSPLHF. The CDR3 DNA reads TGTGCCAGCAGCTTAGACGGGACCGTAAATTCACCCCTCCACTTT.

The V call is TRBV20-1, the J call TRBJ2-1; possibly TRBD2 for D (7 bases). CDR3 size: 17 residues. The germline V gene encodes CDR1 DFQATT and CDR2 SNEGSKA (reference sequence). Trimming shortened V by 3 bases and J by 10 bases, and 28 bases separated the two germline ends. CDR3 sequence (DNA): TGCAGTGCTAGTTTCCCCACAAGGCGGGGGCGCCCCTACGAGCAGTTCTTC. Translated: CSASFPTRRGRPYEQFF.

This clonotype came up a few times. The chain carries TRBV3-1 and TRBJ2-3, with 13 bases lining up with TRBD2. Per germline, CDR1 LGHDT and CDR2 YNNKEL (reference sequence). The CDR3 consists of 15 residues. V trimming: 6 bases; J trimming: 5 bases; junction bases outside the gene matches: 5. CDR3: CASRPTSGRQDTQYF. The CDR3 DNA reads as TGTGCCAGCAGACCGACTAGCGGGAGGCAAGATACGCAGTATTTT.

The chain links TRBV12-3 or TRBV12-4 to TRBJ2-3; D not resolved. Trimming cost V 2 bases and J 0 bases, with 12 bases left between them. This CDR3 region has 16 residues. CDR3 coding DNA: TGTGCCAGCAGTTTATATCCAGGAAAGAGCACAGATACGCAGTATTTT. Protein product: CASSLYPGKSTDTQYF.

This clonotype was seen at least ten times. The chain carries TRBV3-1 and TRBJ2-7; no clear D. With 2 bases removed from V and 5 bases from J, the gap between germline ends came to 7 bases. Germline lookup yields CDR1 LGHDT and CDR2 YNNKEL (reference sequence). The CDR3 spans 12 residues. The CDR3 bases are TGTGCCAGCAGCCAATCATCCGACGAGCAGTACTTC. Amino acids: CASSQSSDEQYF.

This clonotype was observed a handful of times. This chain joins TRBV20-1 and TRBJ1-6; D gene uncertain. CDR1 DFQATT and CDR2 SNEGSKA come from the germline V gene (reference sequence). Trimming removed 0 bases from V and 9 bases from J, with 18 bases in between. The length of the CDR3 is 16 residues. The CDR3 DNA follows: TGCAGTGCTAGAGATCGCCGGGCAGAGGGTATTTCACCCCTCCACTTT. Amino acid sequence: CSARDRRAEGISPLHF.

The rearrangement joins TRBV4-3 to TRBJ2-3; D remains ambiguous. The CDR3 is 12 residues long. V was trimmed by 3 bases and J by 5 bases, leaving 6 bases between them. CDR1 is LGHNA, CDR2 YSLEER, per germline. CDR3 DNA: TGCGCCAGCAGCCACGCTGGAGATACGCAGTATTTT. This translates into CASSHAGDTQYF.

In nucleotides, the CDR3 is TGTGCCAGCAGCTTATACAGGAACGAGCAGTACTTC. The encoded protein is CASSLYRNEQYF. The gene calls are TRBV7-9 and TRBJ2-7, with a weak D call TRBD1 (5 bases). The V gene lost 2 bases and the J gene lost 5 bases, with 7 bases spanning the gap. From germline, CDR1 is SEHNR and CDR2 FQNEAQ (reference sequence). This CDR3 has 12 residues. The variable domain in full, with the rest retrieved from reference TRBV7-9 and TRBJ2-7, is DTGVSQNPRHKITKRGQNVTFRCDPISEHNRLYWYRQTLGQGPEFLTYFQNEAQLEKSRLLSDRFSAERPKGSFSTLEIQRTEQGDSAMYLCASSLYRNEQYFGPGTRLTVT.

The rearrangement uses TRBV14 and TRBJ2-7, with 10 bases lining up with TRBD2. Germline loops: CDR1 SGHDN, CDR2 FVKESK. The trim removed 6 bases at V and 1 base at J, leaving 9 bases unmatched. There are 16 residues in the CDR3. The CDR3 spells CASSPTGTSESYEQYF. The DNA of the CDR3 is TGTGCCAGCAGTCCGACCGGGACTAGCGAATCCTACGAGCAGTACTTC.

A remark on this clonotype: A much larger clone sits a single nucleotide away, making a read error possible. The CDR3 DNA sequence: TGCGTCAGCAGCCAAGATCTCCCCGGCAGGGGGCTTGAGACCCAGTACTTC. This codes for CVSSQDLPGRGLETQYF. The genes are TRBV4-3 and TRBJ2-5; 8 bases match TRBD1. CDR1 is LGHNA and CDR2 is YSLEER in the germline V gene. The CDR3 length is 17 residues.

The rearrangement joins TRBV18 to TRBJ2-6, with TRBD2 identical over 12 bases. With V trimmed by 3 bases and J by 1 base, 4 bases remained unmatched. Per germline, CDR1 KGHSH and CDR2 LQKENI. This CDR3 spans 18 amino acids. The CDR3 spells CASSPWTSGTSGANVLTF. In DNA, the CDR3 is TGTGCCAGCTCACCTTGGACTAGCGGGACGTCTGGGGCCAACGTCCTGACTTTC.

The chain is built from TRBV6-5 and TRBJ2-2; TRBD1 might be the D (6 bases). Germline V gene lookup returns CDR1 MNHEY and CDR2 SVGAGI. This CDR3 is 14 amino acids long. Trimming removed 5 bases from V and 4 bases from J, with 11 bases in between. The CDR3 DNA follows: TGTGCCAGCAGTCCTGGACAGTCCACCGGGGAGCTGTTTTTT. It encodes CASSPGQSTGELFF.

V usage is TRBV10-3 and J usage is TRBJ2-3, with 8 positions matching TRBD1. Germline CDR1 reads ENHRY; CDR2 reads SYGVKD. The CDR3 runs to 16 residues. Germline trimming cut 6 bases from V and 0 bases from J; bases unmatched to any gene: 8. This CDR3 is CAISPDRASSTDTQYF. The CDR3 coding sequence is TGTGCCATCAGCCCGGACAGGGCCTCAAGCACAGATACGCAGTATTTT.

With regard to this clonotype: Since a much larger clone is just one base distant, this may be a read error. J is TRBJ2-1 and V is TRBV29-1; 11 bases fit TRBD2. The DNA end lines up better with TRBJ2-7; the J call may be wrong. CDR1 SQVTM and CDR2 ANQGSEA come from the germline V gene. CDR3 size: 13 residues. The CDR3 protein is CSGLAGFYNEQYF. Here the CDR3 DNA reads TGCAGCGGACTAGCGGGGTTCTACAATGAGCAGTACTTC.